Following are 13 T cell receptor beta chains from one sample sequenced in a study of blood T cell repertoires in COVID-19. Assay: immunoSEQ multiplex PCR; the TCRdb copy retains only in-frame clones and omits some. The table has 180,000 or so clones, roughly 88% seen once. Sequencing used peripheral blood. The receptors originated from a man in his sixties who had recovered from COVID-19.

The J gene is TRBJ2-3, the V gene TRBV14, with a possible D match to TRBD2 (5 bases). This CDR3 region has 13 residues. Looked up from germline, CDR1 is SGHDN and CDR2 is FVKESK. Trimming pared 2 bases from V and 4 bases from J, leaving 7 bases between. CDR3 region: CASSQLAADTQYF. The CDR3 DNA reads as TGTGCCAGCAGCCAACTAGCAGCAGATACGCAGTATTTT.

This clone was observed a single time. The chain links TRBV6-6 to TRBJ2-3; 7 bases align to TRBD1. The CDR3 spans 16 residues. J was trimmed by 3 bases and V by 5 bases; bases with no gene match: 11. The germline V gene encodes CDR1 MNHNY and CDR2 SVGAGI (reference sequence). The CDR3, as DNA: TGTGCCAGCAGTACGACAGGGCACAAGCGGACAGATACGCAGTATTTT. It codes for CASSTTGHKRTDTQYF.

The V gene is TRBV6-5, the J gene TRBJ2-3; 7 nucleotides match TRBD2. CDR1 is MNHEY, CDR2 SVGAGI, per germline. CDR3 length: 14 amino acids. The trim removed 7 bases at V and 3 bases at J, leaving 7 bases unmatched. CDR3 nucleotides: TGTGCCAGCAAAACGGGGGGACCAACAGATACGCAGTATTTT. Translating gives CASKTGGPTDTQYF.

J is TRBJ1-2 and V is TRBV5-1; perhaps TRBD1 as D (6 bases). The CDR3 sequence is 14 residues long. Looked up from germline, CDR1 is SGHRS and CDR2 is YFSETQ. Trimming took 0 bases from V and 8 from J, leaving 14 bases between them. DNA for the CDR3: TGCGCCAGCAGCTTGGCGCCAGGGGAGGGCGGCTACACCTTC. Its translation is CASSLAPGEGGYTF.

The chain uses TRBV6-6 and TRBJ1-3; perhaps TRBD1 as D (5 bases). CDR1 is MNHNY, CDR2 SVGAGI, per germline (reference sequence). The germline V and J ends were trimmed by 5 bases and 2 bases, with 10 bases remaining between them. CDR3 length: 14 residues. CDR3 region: CASSARGAGNTIYF. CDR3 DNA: TGTGCCAGCAGTGCTCGGGGGGCTGGAAACACCATATATTTT.

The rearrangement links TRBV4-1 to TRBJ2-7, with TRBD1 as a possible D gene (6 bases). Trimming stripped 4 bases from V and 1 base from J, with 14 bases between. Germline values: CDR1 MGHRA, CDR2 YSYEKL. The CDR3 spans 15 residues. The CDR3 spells CASSPHRDVSYEQYF. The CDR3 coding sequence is TGCGCCAGCAGCCCCCACAGGGACGTATCCTACGAGCAGTACTTC.

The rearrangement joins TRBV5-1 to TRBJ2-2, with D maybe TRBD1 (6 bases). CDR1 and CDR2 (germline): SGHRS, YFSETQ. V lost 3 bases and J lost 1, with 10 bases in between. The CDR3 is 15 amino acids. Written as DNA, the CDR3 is TGCGCCAGCAGCTCGCAGGGGCAGAACACCGGGGAGCTGTTTTTT. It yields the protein CASSSQGQNTGELFF.

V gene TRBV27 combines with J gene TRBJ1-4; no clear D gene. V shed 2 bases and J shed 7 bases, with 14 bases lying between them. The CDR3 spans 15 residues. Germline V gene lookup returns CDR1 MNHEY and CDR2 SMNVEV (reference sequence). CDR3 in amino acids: CASSLTGIVGEKLFF. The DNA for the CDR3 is TGTGCCAGCAGTTTAACGGGGATAGTAGGTGAAAAACTGTTTTTT.

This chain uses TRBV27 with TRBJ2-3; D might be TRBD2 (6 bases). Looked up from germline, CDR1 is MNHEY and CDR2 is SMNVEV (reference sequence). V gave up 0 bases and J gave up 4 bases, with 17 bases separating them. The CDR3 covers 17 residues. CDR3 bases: TGTGCCAGCAGTTTATCATTTACTAGCACCTTGGCAGATACGCAGTATTTT. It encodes CASSLSFTSTLADTQYF.

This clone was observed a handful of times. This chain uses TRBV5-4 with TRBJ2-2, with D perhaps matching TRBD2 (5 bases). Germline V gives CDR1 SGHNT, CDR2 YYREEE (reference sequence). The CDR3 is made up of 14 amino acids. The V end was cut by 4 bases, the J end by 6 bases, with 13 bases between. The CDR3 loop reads CASSVSVSPGELFF. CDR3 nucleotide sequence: TGTGCCAGCAGCGTTAGCGTTAGTCCCGGGGAGCTGTTTTTT.

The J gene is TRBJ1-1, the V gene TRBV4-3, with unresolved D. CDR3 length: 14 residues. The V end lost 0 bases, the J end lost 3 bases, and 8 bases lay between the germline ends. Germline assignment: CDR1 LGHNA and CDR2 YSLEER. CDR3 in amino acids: CASSQDGGDTEAFF. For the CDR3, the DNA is TGCGCCAGCAGCCAAGATGGCGGTGACACTGAAGCTTTCTTT.

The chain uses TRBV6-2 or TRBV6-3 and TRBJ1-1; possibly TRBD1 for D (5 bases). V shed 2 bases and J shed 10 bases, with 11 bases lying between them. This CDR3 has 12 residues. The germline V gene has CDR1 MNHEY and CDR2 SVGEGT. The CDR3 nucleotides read TGTGCCAGCAGTTACCGCCAGGGTCGAGCTTTCTTT. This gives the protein CASSYRQGRAFF.

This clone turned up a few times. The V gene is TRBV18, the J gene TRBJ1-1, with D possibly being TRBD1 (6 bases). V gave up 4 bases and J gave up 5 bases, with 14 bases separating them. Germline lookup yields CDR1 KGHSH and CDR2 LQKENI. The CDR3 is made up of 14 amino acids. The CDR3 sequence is CASSLPGTLTEAFF. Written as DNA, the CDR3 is TGTGCCAGCTCACTTCCCGGGACACTTACTGAAGCTTTCTTT.